The 13 T cell receptor beta chains presented below share a single source sample, sequenced in a study of cytomegalovirus exposure and HLA in healthy donors. This PCR relied on a set of 60 Vbeta primers and 13 Jbeta primers. TCRdb's copy holds only in-frame clones and misses some; the assay was immunoSEQ multiplex PCR. The table gives approximately 100,000 clones; the top ten clones make up around 0.6% of it. Source material: PBMCs. These receptors came from a man aged 50 or older in good health and CMV-seronegative.

The chain joins TRBV7-2 to TRBJ2-7; the match to TRBD1 covers 12 bases. Germline V gene sequence: CDR1 SGHTA, CDR2 FQGNSA. The V and J ends lost 3 bases and 3 bases, in that order; junction bases with no gene match: 6. The CDR3 spans 16 residues. The CDR3 sequence is CASSLTGTGGYYEQYF. DNA of the CDR3: TGTGCCAGCAGCTTGACCGGGACAGGGGGCTACTACGAGCAGTACTTC.

V is TRBV5-1 and J is TRBJ1-2; D remains unclear. V lost 1 base and J 0 bases, leaving 7 bases between the germline ends. Germline CDR1 reads SGHRS; CDR2 reads YFSETQ. This CDR3 contains 14 residues. This CDR3 is CASSLSETNYGYTF. The CDR3 DNA reads TGCGCCAGCAGCTTGTCCGAGACTAACTATGGCTACACCTTC.

The chain joins TRBV5-1 to TRBJ1-1, with TRBD1 identical over 7 bases. The CDR3 has 14 amino acids. Germline assignment: CDR1 SGHRS and CDR2 YFSETQ. After removal of 7 bases from V and 1 base from J, the junction contained 7 bases not matched to a gene. Here the CDR3 DNA reads TGCGCCAGCGGGAGACAGGGACAGAACACTGAAGCTTTCTTT. It translates to CASGRQGQNTEAFF.

The chain carries TRBV30 and TRBJ1-3; D remains ambiguous. V was shortened by 7 bases and J by 0 bases, with 13 bases between the two germline ends. The length of the CDR3 is 14 residues. Germline lookup yields CDR1 GTSNPN and CDR2 SVGIG (reference sequence). The CDR3 region is CASQRLISGNTIYF. The CDR3 nucleotides are TGTGCCTCCCAAAGACTTATCTCTGGAAACACCATATATTTT.

The chain couples TRBV6-6 to TRBJ2-5; a weak D match, TRBD1 (5 bases). The CDR3 totals 13 residues. The V end was cut by 6 bases, the J end by 5 bases, with 13 bases between. The germline gives CDR1 MNHNY, CDR2 SVGAGI (reference sequence). DNA of the CDR3: TGTGCCAGCAGCGTTAGGGGTGGGGAGACCCAGTACTTC. It yields the protein CASSVRGGETQYF.

The chain combines TRBV2 with TRBJ2-2, with D maybe TRBD1 (6 bases). Germline V lookup: CDR1 SNHLY, CDR2 FYNNEI. Between the trimmed V and J ends, which lost 3 bases and 1 base, there was a span of 9 bases. The CDR3 sequence is 15 residues long. This CDR3 reads CASSERTVNTGELFF. The CDR3 DNA follows: TGTGCCAGCAGTGAGCGGACAGTGAACACCGGGGAGCTGTTTTTT. Complete variable domain (other parts from reference TRBV2 and TRBJ2-2): EPEVTQTPSHQVTQMGQEVILRCVPISNHLYFYWYRQILGQKVEFLVSFYNNEISEKSEIFDDQFSVERPDGSNFTLKIRSTKLEDSAMYFCASSERTVNTGELFFGEGSRLTVL.

CDR3 nucleotide sequence: TGTGCCAGCAGTTCCGGGACTAGCTCCTACAATGAGCAGTTCTTC. Residues: CASSSGTSSYNEQFF. This chain uses TRBV2 with TRBJ2-1; 8 bases map to TRBD2. Losses at the gene ends were 5 bases for V and 0 bases for J; bases not matched to a gene: 3. The germline V gene has CDR1 SNHLY and CDR2 FYNNEI. CDR3 length: 15 residues.

The chain has TRBV5-6 and TRBJ1-2, with D perhaps matching TRBD1 (5 bases). CDR1 is SGHDT and CDR2 is YYEEEE in the germline V gene. Trimming pared 4 bases from V and 2 bases from J, leaving 18 bases between. The CDR3 loop spans 16 amino acids. The CDR3 protein is CASSPYWGGANYGYTF. As DNA, the CDR3 is TGTGCCAGCAGCCCCTATTGGGGAGGGGCCAACTATGGCTACACCTTC. The full variable domain, in which reference TRBV5-6 and TRBJ1-2 provide the parts outside the CDR3, is DAGVTQSPTHLIKTRGQQVTLRCSPKSGHDTVSWYQQALGQGPQFIFQYYEEEERQRGNFPDRFSGHQFPNYSSELNVNALLLGDSALYLCASSPYWGGANYGYTFGSGTRLTVV.

V gene TRBV7-2 combines with J gene TRBJ2-7, with 12 positions matching TRBD2. There are 15 residues in the CDR3. V lost 6 bases to trimming and J lost 6 bases; unmatched junction nucleotides: 9. The germline V gene encodes CDR1 SGHTA and CDR2 FQGNSA. The CDR3 loop is CASRPRLAGELEQYF. CDR3 nucleotides: TGTGCCAGCAGACCAAGACTAGCGGGAGAACTCGAGCAGTACTTC.

The J gene is TRBJ1-1, the V gene TRBV4-3; unclear D gene. V was clipped by 1 base and J by 1 base, with 13 bases between them. Germline-derived CDR1 and CDR2 are LGHNA and YSLEER. The CDR3 runs to 16 residues. CDR3 sequence reads: CASSQGVGLKNTEAFF. The CDR3 coding sequence is TGCGCCAGCAGCCAAGGGGTCGGACTGAAGAACACTGAAGCTTTCTTT.

This chain connects TRBV4-1 to TRBJ2-1, with D unresolved. V was pared by 4 bases and J by 3 bases, with 13 bases between. In germline, CDR1 is MGHRA, CDR2 YSYEKL. The CDR3 covers 15 residues. The CDR3 DNA sequence: TGCGCCAGCAGCCCGGAAGGTCAGCGCTACAATGAGCAGTTCTTC. Translated: CASSPEGQRYNEQFF.

V gene TRBV6-5 combines with J gene TRBJ2-5, with 7 bases that match TRBD2. The CDR3 has 13 residues. The trim removed 7 bases at V and 5 bases at J, leaving 7 bases unmatched. Germline V gene data show CDR1 as MNHEY and CDR2 as SVGAGI. The CDR3 DNA is TGTGCCAGCACGGACGGGACTATGGAGACCCAGTACTTC. It specifies CASTDGTMETQYF.

V gene TRBV18 combines with J gene TRBJ1-2, with no clear D. Trimming shortened V by 6 bases and J by 3 bases, and 14 bases separated the two germline ends. CDR1 and CDR2 from the germline V gene are KGHSH and LQKENI. The CDR3 totals 14 residues. Here the CDR3 reads CASSQTTRDYGYTF. CDR3 DNA sequence: TGTGCCAGCTCTCAGACGACTAGGGACTATGGCTACACCTTC.